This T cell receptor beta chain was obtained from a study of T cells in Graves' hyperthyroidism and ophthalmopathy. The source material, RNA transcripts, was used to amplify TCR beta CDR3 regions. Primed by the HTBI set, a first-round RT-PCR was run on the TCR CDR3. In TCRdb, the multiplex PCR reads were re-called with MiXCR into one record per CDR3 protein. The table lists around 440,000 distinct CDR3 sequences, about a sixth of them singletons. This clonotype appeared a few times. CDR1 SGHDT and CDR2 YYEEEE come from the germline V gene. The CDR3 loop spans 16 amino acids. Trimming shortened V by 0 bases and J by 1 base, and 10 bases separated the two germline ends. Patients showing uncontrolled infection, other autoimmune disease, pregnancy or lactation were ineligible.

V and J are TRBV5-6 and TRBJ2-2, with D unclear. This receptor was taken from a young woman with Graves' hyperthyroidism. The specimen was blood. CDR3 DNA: TGTGCCAGCAGCTTGGTGGGATCTATGAACACCGGGGAGCTGTTTTTT. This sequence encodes CASSLVGSMNTGELFF.